A selection of T cell receptor beta chains follows, all from one sample in a study of beta chain features in type 1 diabetes. Some clones are missing from TCRdb's copy, which holds only in-frame ones; the method was immunoSEQ multiplex PCR. Of about 650,000 clones listed, around 12% are singletons. Sequenced material: naive CD4+ T cells from blood. These TCRs come from a young man with type 1 diabetes. Each CDR3 is given with its conserved first and last residue. D genes are given only for firm matches.

CDR3	V	J	D
CASSRNYGYTF	TRBV28	TRBJ1-2	.
CASIEQETQYF	TRBV5-1	TRBJ2-5	.
CASSPRNTEAFF	TRBV27	TRBJ1-1	.
CASSSDRDQPQHF	TRBV9	TRBJ1-5	TRBD1
CAWGGVQETQYF	TRBV30	TRBJ2-5	.
CASSFWGPATDTQYF	TRBV7-9	TRBJ2-3	.
CSASLGEKLFF	TRBV20-1	TRBJ1-4	.
CASSPSDYTDTQYF	TRBV6-4	TRBJ2-3	.
CASSTQVQETQYF	TRBV7-3	TRBJ2-5	.
CASSPRTGGDEQYF	TRBV18	TRBJ2-7	TRBD1
CASSGQLNTGELFF	TRBV6-5	TRBJ2-2	.
CASSSYRDQPQHF	TRBV7-9	TRBJ1-5	.
CASTRSDFETQYF	TRBV14	TRBJ2-5	.
CSARETQYF	TRBV20-1	TRBJ2-5	.
CASSSGRGSYEQYF	TRBV7-2	TRBJ2-7	.
CAGKRQGPETQYF	TRBV6-1	TRBJ2-5	TRBD1
CASSLGTAGYTF	TRBV11-2	TRBJ1-2	TRBD1
CASSPDTDTQYF	TRBV5-1	TRBJ2-3	.
CASSLVGSTNQPQHF	TRBV7-2	TRBJ1-5	.
CAISFQARSTSGSSSYNEQFF	TRBV10-3	TRBJ2-1	TRBD2
CASSPRETDTQYF	TRBV18	TRBJ2-3	.
CASRDRDRYQETQYF	TRBV19	TRBJ2-5	TRBD1
CSVGTDQETQYF	TRBV29-1	TRBJ2-5	TRBD1
CASSPSDYSAYEQYF	TRBV9	TRBJ2-7	.
CASSSGVDEREQYF	TRBV2	TRBJ2-7	.
CASSLARLSGEDTQYF	TRBV5-5	TRBJ2-3	TRBD2
CASSVPGQGVNQPQHF	TRBV28	TRBJ1-5	TRBD1